These T cell receptor beta chains were read from a single sample in a study of shared clonotypes between healthy human individuals. The repertoire was sequenced with immunoSEQ multiplex PCR; TCRdb's copy has only in-frame clones and lacks some. The sample has roughly 2,000,000 clones; approximately 92% are singletons. Sequenced material: naive CD8+ T cells from PBMCs. The receptors here all came from a man between 18 and 29 years old in good health. Some clones in this sample may be carry-over from other donors' samples. Each CDR3 is given with its conserved first and last residue. A D gene is named only where the DNA matches it firmly. Only some rows state a clone size, as once, few, many or a class for expanded clones.

clone size	V gene	D gene	J gene	CDR3 DNA	CDR3 protein
NA	TRBV9	TRBD2	TRBJ2-2	TGTGCCAGCAGCCCGTCGAGATTAGCGGGAGTGTCGACCGGCACCGGGGAGCTGTTTTTT	CASSPSRLAGVSTGTGELFF
NA	TRBV11-2	NA	TRBJ1-4	TGTGCCAGCAGCTTAGTAGGGAGGCAGGAAAAACTGTTTTTT	CASSLVGRQEKLFF
NA	TRBV15	TRBD1	TRBJ2-7	TGTGCCACCAGCCCCGGGACAGGGGGCAACGAGCAGTACTTC	CATSPGTGGNEQYF
NA	TRBV27	NA	TRBJ1-1	TGTGCCAGCAGTCCACGGGGGAACACTGAAGCTTTCTTT	CASSPRGNTEAFF
NA	TRBV30	TRBD1	TRBJ2-3	TGTGCCTGGAGCGGACAGGGGGGGGATACGCAGTATTTT	CAWSGQGGDTQYF
once	TRBV6-1	TRBD1	TRBJ2-7	TGTGCCAGCAGTGAAGGGCACGGACAGGGGGCAATATACGAGCAGTACTTC	CASSEGHGQGAIYEQYF
NA	TRBV14	TRBD1	TRBJ2-5	TGTGCCAGCAGCCAAATGACAGGGGGAGAGACCCAGTACTTC	CASSQMTGGETQYF
NA	TRBV19	NA	TRBJ2-7	TGTGCCAGTAGTATAGCGCGCAGGGGGGCCTACGAGCAGTACTTC	CASSIARRGAYEQYF
NA	TRBV11-2	NA	TRBJ2-1	TGTGCCAGCAGCTTATTCCCGGGAGCAACGGATGAGCAGTTCTTC	CASSLFPGATDEQFF
NA	TRBV19	TRBD2	TRBJ2-1	TGTGCCAGTACCCCTTTACCCGGGGGGGCCAATGAGCAGTTCTTC	CASTPLPGGANEQFF
NA	TRBV7-9	NA	TRBJ2-7	TGTGCCAGCAGCCCAAGTACCTACGAGCAGTACTTC	CASSPSTYEQYF
NA	TRBV7-8	TRBD2	TRBJ2-7	TGTGCCAGCAGCTCCCTGACTAGCGGGAGTTCAAAGTACTTC	CASSSLTSGSSKYF
NA	TRBV27	TRBD2	TRBJ2-3	TGTGCCAGCAGTTTAGAACTAGCGGGAGGGTCGGCAGATACGCAGTATTTT	CASSLELAGGSADTQYF
once	TRBV28	TRBD2	TRBJ2-7	TGTGCCAGCAATCAACCGACTAGCGGGAGTATCGAGCAGTACTTC	CASNQPTSGSIEQYF
once	TRBV9	NA	TRBJ1-2	TGTGCCAGCAGCGTAGCTGCAGGGGTAACTAACTATGGCTACACCTTC	CASSVAAGVTNYGYTF
NA	TRBV9	NA	TRBJ2-7	TGTGCCAGCAGCGCTAGAGCCAAAGACTACGAGCAGTACTTC	CASSARAKDYEQYF
NA	TRBV6-5	NA	TRBJ2-3	TGTGCCAGCACCTCCCGCGGCCCCTCCACGCAGTATTTT	CASTSRGPSTQYF
NA	TRBV11-2	TRBD2	TRBJ2-7	TGTGCCAGCAGCTCTACTCGACTAGCGGGAGCCTACGAGCAGTACTTC	CASSSTRLAGAYEQYF
NA	TRBV19	TRBD2	TRBJ2-3	TGTGCCAGTAGCAATCCGGGACTAGCATCAGATACGCAGTATTTT	CASSNPGLASDTQYF
NA	TRBV12-5	NA	TRBJ2-7	TGTGCTAGTGGAAAACATTCCGGGGAGCAGTACTTC	CASGKHSGEQYF
NA	TRBV7-9	TRBD1	TRBJ2-1	TGTGCCAGCAGCATACGACAGGGGGCCTACAATGAGCAGTTCTTC	CASSIRQGAYNEQFF
NA	TRBV5-6	NA	TRBJ2-2	TGTGCCAGCAGCTTGGTCCGGACCGGGGAGCTGTTTTTT	CASSLVRTGELFF
NA	TRBV6-1	NA	TRBJ2-7	TGTGCCAGCAGTGAGAACTCCAGGTCCCCCTACGAGCAGTACTTC	CASSENSRSPYEQYF
NA	TRBV4-3	TRBD2	TRBJ2-2	TGCGCCAGCAGCCAAGTAGCGTCACACCTGGGACTAGCGGGCGGGGAGCTGTTTTTT	CASSQVASHLGLAGGELFF
once	TRBV19	NA	TRBJ1-1	TGTGCCAGTAAGTTAAGAGGGAGGAACACTGAAGCTTTCTTT	CASKLRGRNTEAFF
NA	TRBV10-2	NA	TRBJ2-7	TGCGCCAGCAGTGAGTATAGTCTGTCCTACGAGCAGTACTTC	CASSEYSLSYEQYF
NA	TRBV7-9	NA	TRBJ2-1	TGTGCCAGCAGCTTCCAGGGGGGGGAGTTCTTC	CASSFQGGEFF
NA	TRBV19	NA	TRBJ1-1	TGTGCCAGTAGTATGGCAACGGAGAACACTGAAGCTTTCTTT	CASSMATENTEAFF
NA	TRBV5-6	NA	TRBJ2-2	TGTGCCAGCAGCTTGTTGCAGGACCCCGATAACGACACCGGGGAGCTGTTTTTT	CASSLLQDPDNDTGELFF
NA	TRBV6-1	NA	TRBJ1-3	TGTGCCGGGGCCCCGAGGGGAGCTGGAAACACCATATATTTT	CAGAPRGAGNTIYF
NA	TRBV19	TRBD2	TRBJ2-1	TGTGCCAGTGGCGTAGCGGGAACGTATGAGCAGTTCTTC	CASGVAGTYEQFF
NA	TRBV21-1	NA	TRBJ2-3	TGTGCCAGCAGCATCCGGACTAGCGGGGACCACACAGATACGCAGTATTTT	CASSIRTSGDHTDTQYF
NA	TRBV6-5	NA	TRBJ2-5	TGTGCCAGCACCGAGGGGGCGGGGGAGACCCAGTACTTC	CASTEGAGETQYF
once	TRBV9	NA	TRBJ2-7	TGTGCCAGCAGCAAAACCGGGAGCCACTACGAGCAGTACTTC	CASSKTGSHYEQYF
NA	TRBV12-5	NA	TRBJ2-7	TGTGCTAGTGGTTTGGGCACCCCTAATTCCTACGAGCAGTACTTC	CASGLGTPNSYEQYF
NA	TRBV27	TRBD2	TRBJ2-1	TGTGCCAGCAGTTCCGGTCTAGCGGGACCCTACAATGAGCAGTTCTTC	CASSSGLAGPYNEQFF
NA	TRBV9	NA	TRBJ2-1	TGTGCCAGCAGCGGGAGCGCCGCCTACAATGAGCAGTTCTTC	CASSGSAAYNEQFF
NA	TRBV7-3	TRBD2	TRBJ2-3	TGTGCCAGCAGCCCACGGACTAGCGGGAGGGCCAAAGATACGCAGTATTTT	CASSPRTSGRAKDTQYF
NA	TRBV25-1	TRBD1	TRBJ2-7	TGTGCCAGCAGTGCCCCCAAAGGTGGGACAGCTTTCCCCCGCGAGCAGTACTTC	CASSAPKGGTAFPREQYF
NA	TRBV5-6	NA	TRBJ2-2	TGTGCCAGCAGCTTTGGGGCCTCCCCGGCCGGGGAGCTGTTTTTT	CASSFGASPAGELFF
NA	TRBV28	NA	TRBJ2-7	TGTGCCAGCAGTCTTCACTACGAGCAGTACTTC	CASSLHYEQYF
NA	TRBV7-6	TRBD2	TRBJ2-3	TGTGCCAGCAGCTTCACTAGCGGGAGTACAGATACGCAGTATTTT	CASSFTSGSTDTQYF
NA	TRBV27	TRBD1	TRBJ2-1	TGTGCCAGCATCAGGGGGAATGAGCAGTTCTTC	CASIRGNEQFF
NA	TRBV29-1	NA	TRBJ1-2	TGCAGCATCTCCGGGGGAGGGCCGGGCTACACCTTC	CSISGGGPGYTF
NA	TRBV28	TRBD1	TRBJ1-5	TGTGCCAGCAGCCGGGACAGGGAAGGCTATCAGCCCCAGCATTTT	CASSRDREGYQPQHF
few	TRBV9	NA	TRBJ1-4	TGTGCCAGCAGCGTAGGACAGATCAATGAAAAACTGTTTTTT	CASSVGQINEKLFF
NA	TRBV19	NA	TRBJ1-1	TGTGCCAGTAGTAGAGACAGGTTAGGTTACACTGAAGCTTTCTTT	CASSRDRLGYTEAFF
few	TRBV10-3	NA	TRBJ1-2	TGTGCCACCGGTATTGGGACTGGGACTAACTATGGCTACACCTTC	CATGIGTGTNYGYTF
NA	TRBV5-4	TRBD1	TRBJ2-7	TGTGCCAGCAGGCACACCGGGACAGACGCCTACGAGCAGTACTTC	CASRHTGTDAYEQYF
NA	TRBV5-1	NA	TRBJ2-7	TGCGCCAGCAGCTTCAGGACACTGAGCTCCTACGAGCAGTACTTC	CASSFRTLSSYEQYF
NA	TRBV28	NA	TRBJ2-7	TGTGCCAGCAGTTCGGGACACCGGGTCTACGAGCAGTACTTC	CASSSGHRVYEQYF
NA	TRBV7-9	TRBD1	TRBJ2-2	TGTGCCACCCAGGGGGACACCGGGGAGCTGTTTTTT	CATQGDTGELFF
NA	TRBV9	NA	TRBJ2-2	TGTGCCAGCAGCGCTGGCCCAACTAGGGACACCGGGGAGCTGTTTTTT	CASSAGPTRDTGELFF
NA	TRBV19	NA	TRBJ1-5	TGTGCCAGTAGTATGTGGCAGGGCAATCAGCCCCAGCATTTT	CASSMWQGNQPQHF